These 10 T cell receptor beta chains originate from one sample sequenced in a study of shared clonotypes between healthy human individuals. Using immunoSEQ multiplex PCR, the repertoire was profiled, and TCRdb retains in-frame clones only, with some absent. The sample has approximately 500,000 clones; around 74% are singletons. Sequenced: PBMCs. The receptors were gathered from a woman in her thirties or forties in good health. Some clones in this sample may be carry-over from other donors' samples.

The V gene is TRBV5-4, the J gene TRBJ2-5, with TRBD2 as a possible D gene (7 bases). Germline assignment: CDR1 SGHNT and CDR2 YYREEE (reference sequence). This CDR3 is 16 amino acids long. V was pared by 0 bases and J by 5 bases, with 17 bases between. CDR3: CASSLGASGRGETQYF. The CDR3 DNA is TGTGCCAGCAGCTTGGGGGCTAGCGGAAGGGGGGAGACCCAGTACTTC.

CDR3 residues: CAISRVQGAGGYGYTF. The CDR3 DNA reads as TGTGCCATCAGTAGGGTCCAAGGGGCCGGGGGCTATGGCTACACCTTC. This chain connects TRBV10-3 to TRBJ1-2; weak D call: TRBD1 (5 bases). The CDR3 is made up of 16 amino acids. V lost 5 bases and J lost 4, with 20 bases in between. CDR1 and CDR2 (germline): ENHRY, SYGVKD.

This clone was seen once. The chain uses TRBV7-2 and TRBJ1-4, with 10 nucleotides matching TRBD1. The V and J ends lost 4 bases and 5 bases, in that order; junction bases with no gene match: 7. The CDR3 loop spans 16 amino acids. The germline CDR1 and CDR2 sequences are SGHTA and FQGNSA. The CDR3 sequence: CASSSWTGGKNEKLFF. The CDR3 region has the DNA TGTGCCAGCAGCTCTTGGACAGGGGGGAAGAATGAAAAACTGTTTTTT.

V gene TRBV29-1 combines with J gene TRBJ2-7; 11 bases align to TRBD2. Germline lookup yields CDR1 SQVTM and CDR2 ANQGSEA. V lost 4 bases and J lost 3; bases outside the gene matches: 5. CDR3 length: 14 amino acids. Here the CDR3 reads CSVAGLAGNYEQYF. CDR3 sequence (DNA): TGCAGCGTTGCTGGACTAGCGGGTAACTACGAGCAGTACTTC.

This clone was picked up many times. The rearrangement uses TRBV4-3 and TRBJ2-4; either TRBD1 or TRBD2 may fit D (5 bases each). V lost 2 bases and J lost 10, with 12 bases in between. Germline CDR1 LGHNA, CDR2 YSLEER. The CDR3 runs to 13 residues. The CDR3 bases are TGCGCCAGCAGCCAAAACCGGGACCAAATTCAGTACTTC. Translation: CASSQNRDQIQYF.

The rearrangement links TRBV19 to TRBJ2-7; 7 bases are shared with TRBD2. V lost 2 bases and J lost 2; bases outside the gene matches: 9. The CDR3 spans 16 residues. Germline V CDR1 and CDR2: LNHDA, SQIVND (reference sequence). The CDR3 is CASSIHLPAGAYEQYF. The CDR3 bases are TGTGCCAGTAGTATACACCTCCCGGCGGGAGCCTACGAGCAGTACTTC.

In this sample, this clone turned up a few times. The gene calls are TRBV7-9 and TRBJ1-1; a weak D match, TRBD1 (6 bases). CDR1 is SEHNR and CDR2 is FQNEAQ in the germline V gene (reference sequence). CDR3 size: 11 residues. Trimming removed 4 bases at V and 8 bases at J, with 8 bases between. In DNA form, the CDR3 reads TGTGCCAGCAGCTCGGGGACAGAAGCTTTCTTT. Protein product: CASSSGTEAFF.

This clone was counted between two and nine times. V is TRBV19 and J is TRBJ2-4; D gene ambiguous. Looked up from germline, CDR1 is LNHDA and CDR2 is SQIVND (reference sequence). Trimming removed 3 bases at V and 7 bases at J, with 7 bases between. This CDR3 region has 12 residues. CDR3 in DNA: TGTGCCAGTAGTATCGATTTGAACATTCAGTACTTC. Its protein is CASSIDLNIQYF.

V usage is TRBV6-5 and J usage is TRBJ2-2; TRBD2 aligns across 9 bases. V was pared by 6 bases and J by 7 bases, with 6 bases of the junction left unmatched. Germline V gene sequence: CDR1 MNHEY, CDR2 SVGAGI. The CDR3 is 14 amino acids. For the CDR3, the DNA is TGTGCCAGCAGCCCGGGACTAGCAGTCGGGGAGCTGTTTTTT. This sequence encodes CASSPGLAVGELFF.

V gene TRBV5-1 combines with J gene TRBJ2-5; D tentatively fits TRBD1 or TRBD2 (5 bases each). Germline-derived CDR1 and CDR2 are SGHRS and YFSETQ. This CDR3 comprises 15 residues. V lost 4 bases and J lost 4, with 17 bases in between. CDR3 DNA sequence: TGCGCCAGCAGCACGCAGGTCGGGGCAGGAGAGACCCAGTACTTC. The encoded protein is CASSTQVGAGETQYF.